A selection of T cell receptor beta chains follows, all from one sample in a study of blood T cell repertoires in COVID-19. Profiled with immunoSEQ multiplex PCR; TCRdb holds only in-frame clones, not every one. Among 200,000 to 300,000 clones listed, 70% to 90% were seen once. Sequencing input: PBMCs or T cells enriched from blood (not recorded which). The receptors were sampled from a woman in her forties or fifties with acute COVID-19. CDR3s include the opening cysteine and the closing phenylalanine or tryptophan. The D gene is left open where the match is weak. The size field is filled for only some rows; it gives once, few, many or a size class.

d_call j_call v_call clone_size cdr3_nt cdr3_aa
- TRBJ1-6 TRBV14 - TGTGCCAGCAGCCTACAGGTTAATTCACCCCTCCACTTT CASSLQVNSPLHF
- TRBJ1-2 TRBV19 - TGTGCCAGTAGTATCACGGGAACCTATGGCTACACCTTC CASSITGTYGYTF
- TRBJ1-1 TRBV4-3 - TGCGCCAGCAGCCAAGAACACAGAAGGAACACTGAAGCTTTCTTT CASSQEHRRNTEAFF
- TRBJ1-2 TRBV30 - TGTGCCTGGAGACAGGGCGGTAGGGACTATGGCTACACCTTC CAWRQGGRDYGYTF
TRBD1 TRBJ1-2 TRBV7-2 - TGTGCCAGCAGCGCAACGACAGGGGGCGCGGTCTATGGCTACACCTTC CASSATTGGAVYGYTF
- TRBJ1-1 TRBV7-2 - TGTGCCAGCAGCCCCCCAGGGGCCACTGAAGCTTTCTTT CASSPPGATEAFF
TRBD2 TRBJ2-5 TRBV5-6 - TGTGCCAGCAGCCCGGGAGGGACTGGGGAGACCCAGTACTTC CASSPGGTGETQYF
TRBD1 TRBJ2-2 TRBV29-1 once TGCAGCGTTGCCACCCCGGGACAGGGAAGGACCGGGGAGCTGTTTTTT CSVATPGQGRTGELFF
TRBD1 TRBJ1-2 TRBV29-1 - TGCAGCGTTGAACCCCAGGGGGCAATAGGCTACACCTTC CSVEPQGAIGYTF
- TRBJ1-2 TRBV12-3/TRBV12-4 once TGTGCCAGCAGCCCTAGCGGCTATGGCTACACCTTC CASSPSGYGYTF
- TRBJ1-2 TRBV19 - TGTGCCAGTAGTATAGATAGCAAAAACTATGGCTACACCTTC CASSIDSKNYGYTF
TRBD1 TRBJ1-4 TRBV7-9 - TGTGCCAGCAGCTTAGGGACAGGGGGCATGGAAAAACTGTTTTTT CASSLGTGGMEKLFF
TRBD1 TRBJ2-5 TRBV5-1 - TGCGCCAGCAGCCTACGGACAGGGGTGGGCCAAGAGACCCAGTACTTC CASSLRTGVGQETQYF